The present entry profiles one T cell receptor beta chain with its context. Its cognate antigen is unknown. Each TRB cDNA library was prepared by 5' RACE (with UMI labels). From the 5' RACE reads, TCRdb lists one entry per CDR3 protein and no DNA. The table for this sample gives about 42,000 distinct CDR3 sequences. This specimen belongs to a study of CXCR3-negative and CXCR3-positive naive CD8 T cells. Study-level points and caveats: For naive cells, CXCR3-negative and CXCR3-positive subsets had similar TRBV-TRBJ usage; for memory cells, usage differed.

This CDR3 spans 15 amino acids. The germline V gene encodes CDR1 LGHNA and CDR2 YSLEER. The specimen sequenced was naive CXCR3- CD8+ T cells from blood. Subset in this sample: CD45RO-CCR7+CD27+CD95- naive CD8+ T cells lacking CXCR3 (TNR3-). The receptor's source is a human donor in good health. Some clones in this sample may be carry-over from other donors' samples. The chain is built from TRBV4-3 and TRBJ1-3; the D call of TRBD1 rests on TCRdb alone, since no DNA is present to check it. The CDR3 spells CASSHGEGVGNTIYF.